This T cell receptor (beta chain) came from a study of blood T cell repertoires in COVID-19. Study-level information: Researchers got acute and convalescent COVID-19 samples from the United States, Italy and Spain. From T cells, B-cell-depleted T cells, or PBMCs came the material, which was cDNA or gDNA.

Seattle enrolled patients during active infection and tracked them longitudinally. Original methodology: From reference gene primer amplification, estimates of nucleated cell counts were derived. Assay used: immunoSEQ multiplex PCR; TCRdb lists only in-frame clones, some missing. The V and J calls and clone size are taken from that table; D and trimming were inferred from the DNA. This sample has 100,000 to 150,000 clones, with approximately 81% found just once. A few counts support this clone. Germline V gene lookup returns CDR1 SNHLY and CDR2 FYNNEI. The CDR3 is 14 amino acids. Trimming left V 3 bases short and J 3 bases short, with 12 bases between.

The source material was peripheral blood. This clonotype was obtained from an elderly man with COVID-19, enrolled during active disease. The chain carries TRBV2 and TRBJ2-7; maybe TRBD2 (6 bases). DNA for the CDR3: TGTGCCAGCAGTGACTCGGCGGGGCTCTACGAGCAGTACTTC. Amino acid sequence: CASSDSAGLYEQYF.